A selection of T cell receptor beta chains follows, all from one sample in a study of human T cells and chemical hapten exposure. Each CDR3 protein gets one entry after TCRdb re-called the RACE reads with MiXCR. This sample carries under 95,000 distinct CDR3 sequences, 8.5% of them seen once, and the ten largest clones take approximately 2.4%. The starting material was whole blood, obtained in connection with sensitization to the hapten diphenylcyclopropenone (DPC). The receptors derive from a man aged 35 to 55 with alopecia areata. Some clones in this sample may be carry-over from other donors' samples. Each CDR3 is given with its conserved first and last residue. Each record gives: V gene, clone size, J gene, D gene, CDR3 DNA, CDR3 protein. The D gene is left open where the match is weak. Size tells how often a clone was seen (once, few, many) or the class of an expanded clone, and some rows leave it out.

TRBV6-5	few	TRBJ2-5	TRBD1	TGTGCCAGCAGTTACTCTAGGACAGGGGGCGTCCAAGAGACCCAGTACTTC	CASSYSRTGGVQETQYF
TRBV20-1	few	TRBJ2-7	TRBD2	TGCAGTGCCATGGGACTAGACGGGTTCGGGCAGTACTTC	CSAMGLDGFGQYF
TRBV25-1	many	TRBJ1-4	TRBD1	TGTGCCAGCAGGTTACAGGGGGGTGAAAAACTGTTTTTT	CASRLQGGEKLFF
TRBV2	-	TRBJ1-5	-	TGTGCCAGCAGTGGGGGGCTTTATCAGCCCCAGCATTTT	CASSGGLYQPQHF
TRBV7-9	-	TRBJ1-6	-	TGTGCCAGCAGCTTAGAACAGACAAATTCACCCCTCCACTTT	CASSLEQTNSPLHF
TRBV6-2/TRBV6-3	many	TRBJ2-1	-	TGTGCCAGCATGGAGGATAGCCCTCACAATGAGCAGTTCTTC	CASMEDSPHNEQFF
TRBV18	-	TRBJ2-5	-	TGTGCCAGCTCACCCGTCGGGGAGACCCAGTACTTC	CASSPVGETQYF
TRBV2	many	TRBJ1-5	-	TGTGCCAGCAGGGGGGACGGAGTAGGACCCCAGCATTTT	CASRGDGVGPQHF
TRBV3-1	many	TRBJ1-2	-	TGTGCCAGCAGCCCCTTCGGGAACGGAGGGTCTGGCTACACCTTC	CASSPFGNGGSGYTF
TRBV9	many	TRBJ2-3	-	TGTGCCAGCAGCGTAGATGCCGGGTCGCAGTATTTT	CASSVDAGSQYF
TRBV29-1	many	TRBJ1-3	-	TGCAGCGTGGACCGTGGAAACACCATATATTTT	CSVDRGNTIYF
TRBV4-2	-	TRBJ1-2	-	TGTGCCAGCAGCCAAGATGGGGGAGGGACTAACTATGGCTACACCTTC	CASSQDGGGTNYGYTF
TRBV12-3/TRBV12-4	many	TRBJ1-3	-	TGTGCCAGCAGCCATGACTCAGGTGGAAACACCATATATTTT	CASSHDSGGNTIYF
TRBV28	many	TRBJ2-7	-	TGTGCCAGCAGCCTTCAGGGCGGTTTATCCTACGAGCAGTACTTC	CASSLQGGLSYEQYF
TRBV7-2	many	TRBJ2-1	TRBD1	TGTGCCAGCAGGTCGACAGGGGGCTCCTTCGCGAATGAGCAGTTCTTC	CASRSTGGSFANEQFF
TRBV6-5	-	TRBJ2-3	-	TGTGCCAGCAGTTATTCGCTCCCGGATACTGGCGGGGTGGTAGATACGCAGTATTTT	CASSYSLPDTGGVVDTQYF
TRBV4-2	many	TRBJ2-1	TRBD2	TGTGCCAGCAGCCAGAGGGCGGAACTAGCGGGACAAAGATCCTACAATGAGCAGTTCTTC	CASSQRAELAGQRSYNEQFF
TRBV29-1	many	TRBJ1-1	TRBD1	TGCAGCGTAGTTGGACAGGGTGCCACTGAAGCTTTCTTT	CSVVGQGATEAFF
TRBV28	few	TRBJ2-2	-	TGTGCCAGCAGTCCGGGGATGCCGGCGGAGCTGTTTTTT	CASSPGMPAELFF
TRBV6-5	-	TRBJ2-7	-	TGTGCCAGCAGTTACTCGAAGGCCAGGGGATACGAGCAGTACTTC	CASSYSKARGYEQYF
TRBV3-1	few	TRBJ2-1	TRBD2	TGTGCCAGCAGCCGACAAGCGGGAATGACCTACAATGAGCAGTTCTTC	CASSRQAGMTYNEQFF
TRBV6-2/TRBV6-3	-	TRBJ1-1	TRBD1	TGTGCCAGCAGATCAACGCCGGGACAGGGGACTGAAGCTTTCTTT	CASRSTPGQGTEAFF
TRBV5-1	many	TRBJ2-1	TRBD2	TGCGCCAGCAGCCCCTTTACTAGCGTTTCTTACAATGAGCAGTTCTTC	CASSPFTSVSYNEQFF
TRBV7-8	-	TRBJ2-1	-	TGTGCCAGCAGCTTAGTTCCGGCGGGAAGGGGCAATAAGCAGTTCTTC	CASSLVPAGRGNKQFF
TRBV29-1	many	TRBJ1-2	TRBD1	TGCAGCGTTGAAAGGGGGCTCCGGGGCTACACCTTC	CSVERGLRGYTF
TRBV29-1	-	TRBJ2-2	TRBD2	TGCAGCGCCCGACTAGCGGACCTGAACACCGGGGAGCTGTTTTTT	CSARLADLNTGELFF
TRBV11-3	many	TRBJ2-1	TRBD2	TGTGCCAGCAGCTCGACTAGCGGGAGGGCCGGGGAGCAGTTCTTC	CASSSTSGRAGEQFF
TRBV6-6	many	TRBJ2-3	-	TGTGCCAGCAGTTTCGGTCCGGATACGCAGTATTTT	CASSFGPDTQYF
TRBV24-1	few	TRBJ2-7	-	TGTGCCACCAGTGACAGGACCTTGGGCGAGCAGTACTTC	CATSDRTLGEQYF
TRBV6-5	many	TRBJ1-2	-	TGTGCCAGCAGTTACTCCGGGGCCGATGGCTACACCTTC	CASSYSGADGYTF
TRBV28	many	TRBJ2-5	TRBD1	TGTGCCAGCAGTCCCTCCGGGACAGGGGGTGAGACCCAGTACTTC	CASSPSGTGGETQYF
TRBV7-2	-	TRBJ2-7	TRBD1	TGTGCCAGCAGCTTTGGACAGGGGGCTTCCTACGAGCAGTACTTC	CASSFGQGASYEQYF
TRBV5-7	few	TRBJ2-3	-	TGTGCCAGCAGCTTGGCCCCCGGTCCTAGCACAGATACGCAGTATTTT	CASSLAPGPSTDTQYF
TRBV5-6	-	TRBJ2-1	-	TGTGATAGCACCCTAGAAAATGAGCAGTTCTTC	CDSTLENEQFF
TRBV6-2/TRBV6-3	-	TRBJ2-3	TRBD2	TGTGCCAGCAGTTACGGGACTAGCGGTGACACAGATACGCAGTATTTT	CASSYGTSGDTDTQYF
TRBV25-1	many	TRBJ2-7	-	TGTGCCAGCAGTGTAGAGGGGAGCTCCTACGAGCAGTACTTC	CASSVEGSSYEQYF
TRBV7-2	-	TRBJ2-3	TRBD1	TGTGCCAGCAGTTCCAGGACAGGGGTTGGCACAGATACGCAGTATTTT	CASSSRTGVGTDTQYF
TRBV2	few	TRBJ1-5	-	TGTGCCAGCAGCAGAACGACCGGCCGAAATCAGCCCCAGCATTTT	CASSRTTGRNQPQHF
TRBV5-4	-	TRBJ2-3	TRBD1	TGTGCCAGCAGCTTGGGACAGGGGAAAGATACGCAGTATTTT	CASSLGQGKDTQYF
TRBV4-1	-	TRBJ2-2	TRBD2	TGCGCCAGCAGCCATCCCGGTGGGAGTAGCCGGGAGGGCCTGGGAGGGGAGCTGTTTTTT	CASSHPGGSSREGLGGELFF
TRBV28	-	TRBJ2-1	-	TGTGCCAGCAGTTCTTTGGACGGACCCTTCGGGTACAATGAGCAGTTCTTC	CASSSLDGPFGYNEQFF
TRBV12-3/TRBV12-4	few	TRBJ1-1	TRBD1	TGTGCCAGCAGCAAGGACAGGCAGGGGGCTTTCTTT	CASSKDRQGAFF
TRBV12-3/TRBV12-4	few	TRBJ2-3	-	TGTGCCAGCAACCTGGGGGGAGGTACGCAGTATTTT	CASNLGGGTQYF
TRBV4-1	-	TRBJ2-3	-	TGCGCCAGCAGCCAAGATCGCTTCGATACGCAGTATTTT	CASSQDRFDTQYF
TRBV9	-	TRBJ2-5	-	TGTGCCAGCAGCGTAGGTGGCAGCAGCTCCCAAGAGACCCAGTACTTC	CASSVGGSSSQETQYF
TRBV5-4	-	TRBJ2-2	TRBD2	TGTGCCAGCAGCGAGGGACTAGCGGGAGTCACCGGGGAGCTGTTTTTT	CASSEGLAGVTGELFF
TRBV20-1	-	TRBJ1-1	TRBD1	TGCAGTGCTAGAGATCAGACAGGGAGAAGGTACACTGAAGCTTTCTTT	CSARDQTGRRYTEAFF